This T cell receptor beta chain was sequenced in a study of cytomegalovirus exposure and HLA in healthy donors. Findings and limits, study-wide: Associated with HLA alleles at 0.05 false discovery rate in a later analysis were 15,000 to 20,000 TCR beta sequences. A prior analysis recorded that most TCR beta V segments were productive about 90% or about 30% of the time.

Donors likely had unrecorded immune exposures despite being nominally healthy when sampled. Primers included in the PCR were 60 Vbeta and 13 Jbeta primers. Per the original data handling: Per a later analysis, the number of unique TCR beta chains was around 80 million, of which about 11 million were shared. TCRdb's table, derived via immunoSEQ multiplex PCR, lists solely in-frame clones and lacks some. The V and J calls and clone size were taken over from that table, and D and trimming were inferred from the DNA. The top ten clones hold over 7.5% of a sample with tens of thousands of clones, around 75% of them seen once. The CDR3 extends over 16 amino acids. After removal of 11 bases from V and 1 base from J, the junction contained 14 bases not matched to a gene. The germline V gene encodes CDR1 MNHEY and CDR2 SMNVEV (reference sequence). To note about this clone: Its antigen is undetermined.

The genes are TRBV27 and TRBJ2-3, with TRBD2 matching over 8 bases. The TCR comes from a man in his sixties in good health and CMV-seropositive. Sequences were obtained from PBMCs. DNA for the CDR3: TGTGCCCCCACTATCGGGGGGGGGAGCGGCACAGATACGCAGTATTTT. This translates into CAPTIGGGSGTDTQYF.